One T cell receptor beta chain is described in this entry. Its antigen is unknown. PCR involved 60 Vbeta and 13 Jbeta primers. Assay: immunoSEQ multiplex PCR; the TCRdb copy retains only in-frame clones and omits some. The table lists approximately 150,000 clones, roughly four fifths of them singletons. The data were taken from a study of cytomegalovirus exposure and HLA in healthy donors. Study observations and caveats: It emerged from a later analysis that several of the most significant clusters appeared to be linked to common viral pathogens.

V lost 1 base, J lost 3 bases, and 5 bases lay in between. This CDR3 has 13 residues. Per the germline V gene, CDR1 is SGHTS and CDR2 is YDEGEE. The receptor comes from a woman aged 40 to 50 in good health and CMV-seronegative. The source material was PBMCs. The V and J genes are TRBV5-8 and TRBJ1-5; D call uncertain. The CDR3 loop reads CASSLTPNQPQHF. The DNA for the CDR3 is TGTGCCAGCAGCTTGACACCCAATCAGCCCCAGCATTTT.